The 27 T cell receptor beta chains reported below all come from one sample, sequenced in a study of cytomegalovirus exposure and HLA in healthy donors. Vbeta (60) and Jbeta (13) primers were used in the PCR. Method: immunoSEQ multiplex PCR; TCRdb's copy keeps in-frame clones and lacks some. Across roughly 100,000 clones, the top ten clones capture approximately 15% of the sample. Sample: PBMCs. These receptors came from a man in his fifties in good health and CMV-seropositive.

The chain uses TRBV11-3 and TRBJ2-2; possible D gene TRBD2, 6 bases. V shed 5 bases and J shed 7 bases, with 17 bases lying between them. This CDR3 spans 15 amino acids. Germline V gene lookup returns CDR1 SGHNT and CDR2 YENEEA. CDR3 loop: CASSAGPARGGELFF. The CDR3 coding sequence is TGTGCCAGCAGCGCGGGGCCAGCGCGGGGCGGGGAGCTGTTTTTT.

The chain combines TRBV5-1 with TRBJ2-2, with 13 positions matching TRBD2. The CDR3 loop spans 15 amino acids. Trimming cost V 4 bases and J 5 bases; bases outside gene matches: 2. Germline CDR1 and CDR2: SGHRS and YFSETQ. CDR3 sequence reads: CASSALAGGTGELFF. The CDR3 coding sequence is TGCGCCAGCAGCGCACTAGCGGGAGGGACCGGGGAGCTGTTTTTT.

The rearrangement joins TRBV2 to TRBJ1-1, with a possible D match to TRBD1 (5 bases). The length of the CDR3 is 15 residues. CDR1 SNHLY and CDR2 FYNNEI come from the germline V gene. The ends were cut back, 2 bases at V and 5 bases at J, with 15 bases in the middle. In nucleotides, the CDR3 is TGTGCCAGCAGTGAATTGTTGGGGGGGAGGACTGAAGCTTTCTTT. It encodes CASSELLGGRTEAFF.

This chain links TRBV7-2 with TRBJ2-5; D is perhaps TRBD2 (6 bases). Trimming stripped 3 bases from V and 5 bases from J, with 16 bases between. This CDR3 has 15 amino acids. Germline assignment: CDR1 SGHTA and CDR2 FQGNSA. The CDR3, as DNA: TGTGCCAGCAGCTTCGGGGAGGTGTTCGGGGAGACCCAGTACTTC. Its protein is CASSFGEVFGETQYF.

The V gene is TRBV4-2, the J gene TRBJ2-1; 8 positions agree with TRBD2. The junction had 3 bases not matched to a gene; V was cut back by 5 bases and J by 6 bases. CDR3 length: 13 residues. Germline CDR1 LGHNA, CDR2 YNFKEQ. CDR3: CASSVGTSNEQFF. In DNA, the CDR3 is TGTGCCAGCAGCGTCGGGACTAGCAATGAGCAGTTCTTC.

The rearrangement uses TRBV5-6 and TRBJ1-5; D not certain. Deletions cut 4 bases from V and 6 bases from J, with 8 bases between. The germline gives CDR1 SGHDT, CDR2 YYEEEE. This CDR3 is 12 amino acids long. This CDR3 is CASSLLGQPQHF. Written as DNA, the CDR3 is TGTGCCAGCAGCCTCCTAGGTCAGCCCCAGCATTTT.

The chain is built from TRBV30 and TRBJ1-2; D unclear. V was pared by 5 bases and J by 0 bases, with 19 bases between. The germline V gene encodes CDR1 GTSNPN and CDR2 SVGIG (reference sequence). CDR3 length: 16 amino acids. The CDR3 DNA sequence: TGTGCCTGGCGTCGGGGTAGGGTACGGGCTAACTATGGCTACACCTTC. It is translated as CAWRRGRVRANYGYTF.

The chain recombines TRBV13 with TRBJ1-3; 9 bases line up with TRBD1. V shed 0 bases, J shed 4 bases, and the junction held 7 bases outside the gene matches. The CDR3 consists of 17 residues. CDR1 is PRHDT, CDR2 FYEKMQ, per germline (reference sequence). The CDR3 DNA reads TGTGCCAGCAGCTTAGGATTAGGGGACAGGGAAGGAAACACCATATATTTT. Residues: CASSLGLGDREGNTIYF.

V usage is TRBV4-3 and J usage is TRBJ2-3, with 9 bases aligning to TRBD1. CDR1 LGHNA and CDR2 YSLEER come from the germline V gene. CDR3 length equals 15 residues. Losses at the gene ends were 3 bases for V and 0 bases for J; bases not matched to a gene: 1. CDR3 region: CASSHGTGSTDTQYF. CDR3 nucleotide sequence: TGCGCCAGCAGCCATGGGACAGGGAGCACAGATACGCAGTATTTT.

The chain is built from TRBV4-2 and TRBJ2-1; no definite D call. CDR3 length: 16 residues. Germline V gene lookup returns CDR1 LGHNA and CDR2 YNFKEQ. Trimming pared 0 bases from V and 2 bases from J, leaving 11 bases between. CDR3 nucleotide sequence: TGTGCCAGCAGCCAAGATAGTGCTAATCCCTACAATGAGCAGTTCTTC. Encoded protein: CASSQDSANPYNEQFF.

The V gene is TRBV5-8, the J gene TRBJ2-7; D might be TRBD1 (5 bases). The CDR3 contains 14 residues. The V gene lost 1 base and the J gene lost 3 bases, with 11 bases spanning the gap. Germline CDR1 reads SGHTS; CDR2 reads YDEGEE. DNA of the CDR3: TGTGCCAGCAGCTTGTTGGGGCCGGTCTACGAGCAGTACTTC. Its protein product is CASSLLGPVYEQYF.

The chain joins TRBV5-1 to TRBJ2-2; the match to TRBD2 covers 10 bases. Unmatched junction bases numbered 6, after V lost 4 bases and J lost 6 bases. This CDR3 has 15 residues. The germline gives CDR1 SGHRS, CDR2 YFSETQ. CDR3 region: CASSRGLAISGELFF. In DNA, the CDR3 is TGCGCCAGCAGCCGGGGACTAGCGATCTCCGGGGAGCTGTTTTTT.

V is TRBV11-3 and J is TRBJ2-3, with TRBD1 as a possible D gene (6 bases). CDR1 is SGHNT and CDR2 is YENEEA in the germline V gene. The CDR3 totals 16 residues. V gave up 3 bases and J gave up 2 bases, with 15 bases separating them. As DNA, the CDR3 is TGTGCCAGCAGCTTTGGATCGTCAGGGGTCACAGATACGCAGTATTTT. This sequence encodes CASSFGSSGVTDTQYF.

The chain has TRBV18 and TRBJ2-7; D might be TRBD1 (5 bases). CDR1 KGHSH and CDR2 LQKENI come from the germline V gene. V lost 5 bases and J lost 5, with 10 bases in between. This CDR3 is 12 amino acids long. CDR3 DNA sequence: TGTGCCAGCTCATTCGGACAAGACGAGCAGTACTTC. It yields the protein CASSFGQDEQYF.

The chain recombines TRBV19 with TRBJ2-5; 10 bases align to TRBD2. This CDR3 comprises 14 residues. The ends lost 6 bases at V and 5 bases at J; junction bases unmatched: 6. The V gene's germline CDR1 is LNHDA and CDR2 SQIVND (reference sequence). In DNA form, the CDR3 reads TGTGCCAGTAGCAGGACTAGCGGAGGGGAGACCCAGTACTTC. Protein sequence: CASSRTSGGETQYF.

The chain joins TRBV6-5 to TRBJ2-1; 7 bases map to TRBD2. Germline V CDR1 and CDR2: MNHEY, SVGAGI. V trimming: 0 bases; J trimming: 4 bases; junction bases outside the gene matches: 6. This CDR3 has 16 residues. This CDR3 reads CASSYSTGGAYNEQFF. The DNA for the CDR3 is TGTGCCAGCAGTTACTCGACGGGAGGAGCTTACAATGAGCAGTTCTTC.

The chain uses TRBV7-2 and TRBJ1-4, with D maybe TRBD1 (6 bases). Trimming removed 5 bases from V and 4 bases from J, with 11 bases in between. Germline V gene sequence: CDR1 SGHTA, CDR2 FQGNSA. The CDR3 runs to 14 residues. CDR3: CASSRQADNEKLFF. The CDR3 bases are TGTGCCAGCAGCCGACAGGCAGATAATGAAAAACTGTTTTTT.

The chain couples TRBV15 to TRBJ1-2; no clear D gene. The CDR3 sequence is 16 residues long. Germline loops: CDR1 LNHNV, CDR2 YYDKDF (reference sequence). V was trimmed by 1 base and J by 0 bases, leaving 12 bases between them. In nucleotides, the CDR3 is TGTGCCACCAGCAGAGGCGATTCCCGAACTAACTATGGCTACACCTTC. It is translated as CATSRGDSRTNYGYTF.

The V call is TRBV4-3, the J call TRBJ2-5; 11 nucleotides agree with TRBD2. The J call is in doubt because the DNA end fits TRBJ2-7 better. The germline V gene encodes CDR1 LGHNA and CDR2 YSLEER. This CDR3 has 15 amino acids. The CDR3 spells CASSQDLAGGYEQYF. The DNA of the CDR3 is TGCGCCAGCAGCCAAGACCTAGCGGGAGGCTACGAGCAGTACTTC.

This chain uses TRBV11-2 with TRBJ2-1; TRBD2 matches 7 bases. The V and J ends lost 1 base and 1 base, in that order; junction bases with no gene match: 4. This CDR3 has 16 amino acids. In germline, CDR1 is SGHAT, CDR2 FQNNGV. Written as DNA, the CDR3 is TGTGCCAGCAGCTTAGCGCTAGCGGCTTCCTACAATGAGCAGTTCTTC. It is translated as CASSLALAASYNEQFF.

CDR3: CASSQFYPAGADTQYF. The CDR3 nucleotides read TGCGCCAGCAGCCAATTCTACCCGGCGGGGGCAGATACGCAGTATTTT. The chain combines TRBV4-1 with TRBJ2-3; 7 bases align to TRBD2. The CDR3 is made up of 16 amino acids. V gave up 2 bases and J gave up 4 bases; unmatched junction bases: 9. Germline values: CDR1 MGHRA, CDR2 YSYEKL.

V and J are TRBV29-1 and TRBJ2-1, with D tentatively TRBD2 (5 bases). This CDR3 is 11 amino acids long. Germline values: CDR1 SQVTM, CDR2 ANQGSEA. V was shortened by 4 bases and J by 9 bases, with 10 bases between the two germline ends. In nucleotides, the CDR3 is TGCAGCGTTGGAAGCGGATCTGAGCAGTTCTTC. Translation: CSVGSGSEQFF.

CDR3 bases: TGTGCCAGCAGCTTGGAGGCAGGGGGTGACTACGAGCAGTACTTC. It translates to CASSLEAGGDYEQYF. The V and J genes are TRBV5-4 and TRBJ2-7; 7 positions agree with TRBD1. Losses at the gene ends were 0 bases for V and 3 bases for J; bases not matched to a gene: 6. The V gene's germline CDR1 is SGHNT and CDR2 YYREEE (reference sequence). The CDR3 covers 15 residues.

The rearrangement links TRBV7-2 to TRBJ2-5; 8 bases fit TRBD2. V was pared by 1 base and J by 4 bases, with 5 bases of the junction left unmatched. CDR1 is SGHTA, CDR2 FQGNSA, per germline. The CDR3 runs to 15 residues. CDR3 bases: TGTGCCAGCAGCTTAGGAAGCGGGGGAGCAGAGACCCAGTACTTC. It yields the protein CASSLGSGGAETQYF.

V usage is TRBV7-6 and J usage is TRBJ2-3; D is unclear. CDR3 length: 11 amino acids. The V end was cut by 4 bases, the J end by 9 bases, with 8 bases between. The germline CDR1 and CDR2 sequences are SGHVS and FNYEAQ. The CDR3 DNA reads TGTGCCAGCAGCTCGAGTCGCACGCAGTATTTT. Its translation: CASSSSRTQYF.

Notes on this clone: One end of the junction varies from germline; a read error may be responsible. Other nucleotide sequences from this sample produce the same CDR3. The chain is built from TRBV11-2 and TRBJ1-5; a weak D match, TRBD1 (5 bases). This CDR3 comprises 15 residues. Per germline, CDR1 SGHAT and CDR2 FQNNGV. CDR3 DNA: TGCGCCAGCAGCCAAGAGGCAGGGAACAATCAGCCCCAGCATTTT. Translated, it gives CASSQEAGNNQPQHF.

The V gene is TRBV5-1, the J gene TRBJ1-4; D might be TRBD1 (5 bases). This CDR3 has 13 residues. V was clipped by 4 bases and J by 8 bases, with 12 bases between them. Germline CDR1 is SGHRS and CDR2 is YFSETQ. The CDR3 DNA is TGCGCCAGCAGCATCGGAGACAGAGAAAAACTGTTTTTT. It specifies CASSIGDREKLFF. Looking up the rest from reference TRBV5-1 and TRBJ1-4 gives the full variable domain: KAGVTQTPRYLIKTRGQQVTLSCSPISGHRSVSWYQQTPGQGLQFLFEYFSETQRNKGNFPGRFSGRQFSNSRSEMNVSTLELGDSALYLCASSIGDREKLFFGSGTQLSVL.